This T cell receptor beta chain was sequenced for a study of monozygotic twins with inflammatory bowel disease. The CDR3 runs to 13 residues. Reanalyzing the 5' RACE reads, TCRdb keeps one entry per CDR3 protein, without DNA. The table lists more than 300,000 distinct CDR3 sequences. The source material was blood. This chain connects TRBV12-3 or TRBV12-4 to TRBJ2-7. The TCR comes from a human donor with ulcerative colitis or Crohn's disease, or a healthy co-twin of an affected twin (not recorded which). This chain's CDR3 is CASSLGTNYEQYF.